The entry that follows covers one T cell receptor (beta chain) sequence. This record comes from a study of blood T cell repertoires in COVID-19. Study-wide background: COVID-19 samples from acute and convalescent phases originated in the United States, Italy and Spain. Nucleic acid was either cDNA or gDNA, and it came from T cells, B-cell-depleted T cells, or PBMCs.

As handled by the study authors: Amplification with reference gene primers provided the estimates of nucleated cell counts. Sequenced by immunoSEQ multiplex PCR; TCRdb stores in-frame clones only, minus some. Clone size and V and J calls were adopted from that table, with D and trimming inferred from the DNA. The data contain around 100,000 clones, over 80% of them seen just once; the ten biggest clones take up about 16%. V lost 3 bases and J 6 bases, leaving 22 bases between the germline ends. The CDR3 has 16 amino acids. Germline V gene lookup returns CDR1 SGDLS and CDR2 YYNGEE. Material for sequencing was peripheral blood. The clonotype was recovered from a man aged 50 to 59 with acute or convalescent COVID-19. V usage is TRBV9 and J usage is TRBJ2-7, with a weak D call TRBD1 (6 bases). The CDR3 bases are TGTGCCAGCAGCGCCTATGTCAGGGGTCCCGGTAGCGAGCAGTACTTC. Translation: CASSAYVRGPGSEQYF.